This TCR beta chain was observed in a study of control samples from healthy donors and cancer patients. The CDR3 is made up of 15 amino acids. The germline V gene encodes CDR1 SGHVS and CDR2 FQNEAQ. Trimming cost V 7 bases and J 0 bases; bases outside gene matches: 6. Sequencing was performed with immunoSEQ multiplex PCR; in TCRdb, only in-frame clones are kept and a portion is missing. Of fewer than 200,000 clones in the sample, 80% to 95% were seen once. A single count supports this clone. The origin of this receptor is an older woman in good health. The sample taken for sequencing was blood. The chain has TRBV7-8 and TRBJ1-3; 7 bases agree with TRBD1. The CDR3 DNA reads TGTGCCAGCACCCAGGGGGGAAGCTCTGGAAACACCATATATTTT. Translated, it gives CASTQGGSSGNTIYF.